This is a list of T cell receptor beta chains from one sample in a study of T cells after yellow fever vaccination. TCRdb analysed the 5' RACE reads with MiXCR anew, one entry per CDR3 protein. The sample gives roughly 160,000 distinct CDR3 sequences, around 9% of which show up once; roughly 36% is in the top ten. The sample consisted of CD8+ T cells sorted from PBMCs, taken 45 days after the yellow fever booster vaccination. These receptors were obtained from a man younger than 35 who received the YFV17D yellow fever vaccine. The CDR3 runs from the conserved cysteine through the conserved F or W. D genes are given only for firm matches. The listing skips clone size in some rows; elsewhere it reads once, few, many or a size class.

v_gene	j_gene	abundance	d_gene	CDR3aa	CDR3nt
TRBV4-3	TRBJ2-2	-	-	CASSHGRYGSGELFF	TGCGCCAGCAGCCATGGTCGGTATGGGTCCGGGGAGCTGTTTTTT
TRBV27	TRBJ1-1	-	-	CASSLYSGRNTEAFF	TGTGCCAGCAGTTTATATTCAGGGAGGAACACTGAAGCTTTCTTT
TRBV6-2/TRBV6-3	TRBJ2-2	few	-	CASAPTWSRLNTGELFF	TGTGCCAGCGCCCCTACCTGGTCGAGACTGAACACCGGGGAGCTGTTTTTT
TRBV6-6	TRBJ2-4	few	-	CASRDKAKNIQYF	TGTGCCAGCAGGGACAAAGCCAAAAACATTCAGTACTTC
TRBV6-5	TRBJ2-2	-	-	CASTVGPRGTGELFF	TGTGCCAGCACCGTGGGACCCAGGGGTACCGGGGAGCTGTTTTTT
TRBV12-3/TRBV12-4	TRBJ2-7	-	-	CASSTPKAVSFRREAYEQYF	TGTGCCAGCAGTACCCCTAAGGCCGTCTCCTTCCGGCGGGAAGCCTACGAGCAGTACTTC
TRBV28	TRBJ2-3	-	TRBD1	CASSLRRDRRTDTQYF	TGTGCCAGCAGTTTACGCCGGGACAGGAGAACAGATACGCAGTATTTT
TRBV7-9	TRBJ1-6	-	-	CASSFDSRPLHF	TGTGCCAGCAGCTTTGACTCCCGACCCCTCCACTTT
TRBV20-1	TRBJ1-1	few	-	CSANRVGTEAFF	TGCAGTGCCAACAGGGTGGGCACTGAAGCTTTCTTT
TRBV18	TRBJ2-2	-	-	CASSPGYTGEMFF	TGTGCCAGCTCACCTGGGTACACCGGGGAGATGTTTTTT
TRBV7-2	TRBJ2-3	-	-	CASSEYRISTDTQYF	TGTGCCAGCAGCGAATACAGGATCAGCACAGATACGCAGTATTTT
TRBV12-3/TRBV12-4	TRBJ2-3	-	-	CASPALDTGRPDTQYF	TGTGCCAGCCCCGCCCTTGACACAGGGAGGCCAGATACGCAGTATTTT
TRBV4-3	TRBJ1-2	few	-	CASSQDLGDSSWRVF	TGCGCCAGCAGCCAAGATCTTGGGGACTCCAGTTGGAGGGTCTTC
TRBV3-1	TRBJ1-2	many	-	CASGPSDGTESYGYTF	TGTGCCAGCGGCCCCTCAGACGGGACGGAGTCGTATGGCTACACCTTC
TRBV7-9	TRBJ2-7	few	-	CASCVGAGSPEQYF	TGTGCCAGCTGTGTGGGGGCAGGGAGCCCCGAGCAGTACTTC
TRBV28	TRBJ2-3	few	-	CASSFGAGTDTQYF	TGTGCCAGCAGTTTCGGGGCGGGAACAGATACGCAGTATTTT
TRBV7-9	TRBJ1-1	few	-	CASSRRTRGENEAFF	TGTGCCAGCAGCCGACGGACGAGGGGGGAGAATGAAGCTTTCTTT
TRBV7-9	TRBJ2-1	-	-	CASSPRGGILYNEQFF	TGTGCCAGCAGCCCCCGAGGGGGAATCCTCTACAATGAGCAGTTCTTC
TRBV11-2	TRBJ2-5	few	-	CASSVQSQETQYF	TGTGCCAGCAGCGTCCAGAGCCAAGAGACCCAGTACTTC
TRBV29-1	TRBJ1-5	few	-	CSVREGSNQPQHF	TGCAGCGTTAGAGAGGGGAGCAATCAGCCCCAGCATTTT
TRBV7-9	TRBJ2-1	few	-	CASSLGVPLYNEQFF	TGTGCCAGCAGCTTAGGCGTTCCCCTGTACAATGAGCAGTTCTTC
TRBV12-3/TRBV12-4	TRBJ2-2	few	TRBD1	CASSVGQENTGELFF	TGTGCCAGCAGTGTCGGACAGGAGAACACCGGGGAGCTGTTTTTT
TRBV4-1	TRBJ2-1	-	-	CASSQDTLEADEQFF	TGCGCCAGCAGCCAAGACACATTAGAGGCAGATGAGCAGTTCTTC
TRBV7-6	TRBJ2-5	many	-	CASSRKRLGFKGRETQYF	TGTGCCAGCAGCCGGAAACGACTAGGTTTTAAAGGGCGTGAGACCCAGTACTTC
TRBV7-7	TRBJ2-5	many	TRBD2	CASSFPGLAGGKETQYF	TGTGCCAGCAGCTTCCCGGGACTAGCGGGGGGAAAAGAGACCCAGTACTTC
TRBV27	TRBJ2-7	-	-	CASSLRRTYEQYF	TGTGCCAGCAGTCTGAGACGGACCTACGAGCAGTACTTC
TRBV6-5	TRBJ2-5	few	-	CASRRGSETQYF	TGTGCCAGCAGAAGGGGGAGCGAGACCCAGTACTTC
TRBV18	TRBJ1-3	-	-	CASSSRQGTQSSGNTIYF	TGTGCCAGCTCCTCCCGGCAGGGGACCCAGAGCTCTGGAAACACCATATATTTT
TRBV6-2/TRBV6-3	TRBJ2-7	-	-	CASSSQRPYEQYF	TGTGCCAGCAGCAGCCAGAGACCCTACGAGCAGTACTTC
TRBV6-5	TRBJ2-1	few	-	CASSYSDLGEQFF	TGTGCCAGCAGTTACTCTGACCTCGGGGAGCAGTTCTTC
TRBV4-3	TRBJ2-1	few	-	CASSPQAGDFYNEQFF	TGCGCCAGCAGCCCGCAAGCAGGGGACTTCTACAATGAGCAGTTCTTC
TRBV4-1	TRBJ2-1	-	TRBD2	CASSRRGASYNEQFF	TGCGCCAGCAGCAGGCGGGGGGCTTCCTACAATGAGCAGTTCTTC
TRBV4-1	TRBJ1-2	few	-	CASSHTLWGSTNYGYTF	TGCGCCAGCAGCCATACACTATGGGGCAGTACTAACTATGGCTACACCTTC
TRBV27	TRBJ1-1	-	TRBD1	CASSPRDRRGTEAFF	TGTGCCAGCAGTCCCCGGGACAGGAGAGGAACTGAAGCTTTCTTT
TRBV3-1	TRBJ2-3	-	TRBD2	CASCCGSGGTDTQYF	TGTGCCAGCTGTTGCGGGAGCGGTGGCACAGATACGCAGTATTTT
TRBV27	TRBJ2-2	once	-	CASSDGESGELFF	TGTGCCAGCAGTGACGGTGAAAGCGGGGAGCTGTTTTTT
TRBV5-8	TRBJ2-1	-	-	CASSIGTINEQFF	TGTGCCAGCAGCATAGGGACAATCAATGAGCAGTTCTTC
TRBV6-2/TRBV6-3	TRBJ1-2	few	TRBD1	CASSYSGDSYGYTF	TGTGCCAGCAGTTACTCGGGGGACAGCTATGGCTACACCTTC
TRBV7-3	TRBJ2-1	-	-	CASSLKNLDEQFF	TGTGCCAGCAGCCTCAAAAATTTGGATGAGCAGTTCTTC
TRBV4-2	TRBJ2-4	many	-	CASSQGGWDGQADIQYF	TGTGCCAGCAGCCAAGGGGGTTGGGACGGGCAGGCGGACATTCAGTACTTC
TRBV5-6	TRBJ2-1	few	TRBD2	CASSLVVAGAPRGEQFF	TGTGCCAGCAGCTTGGTAGTAGCGGGGGCCCCACGGGGTGAGCAGTTCTTC
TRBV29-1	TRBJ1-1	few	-	CSVYGQNTEAFF	TGCAGCGTTTACGGACAGAACACTGAAGCTTTCTTT
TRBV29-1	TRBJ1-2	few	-	CSVENGDNYGYTF	TGCAGCGTTGAAAACGGGGATAACTATGGCTACACCTTC
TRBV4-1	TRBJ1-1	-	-	CASSRIGGAGEAFF	TGCGCCAGCAGCCGAATAGGGGGGGCCGGTGAAGCTTTCTTT
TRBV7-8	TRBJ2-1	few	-	CASSDTNEQFF	TGTGCCAGCAGCGACACGAATGAGCAGTTCTTC
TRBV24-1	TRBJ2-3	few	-	CATHDWEDTQYF	TGTGCCACCCATGATTGGGAGGATACGCAGTATTTT
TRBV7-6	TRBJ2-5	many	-	CASSLGGVETQYF	TGTGCCAGCAGCTTGGGTGGGGTGGAGACCCAGTACTTC
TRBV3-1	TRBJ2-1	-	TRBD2	CASSQATSGDEQFF	TGTGCCAGCAGCCAAGCAACTAGCGGGGATGAGCAGTTCTTC